The 24 T cell receptor beta chains given below trace back to one sample, sequenced in a study of cytomegalovirus exposure and HLA in healthy donors. Vbeta (60) and Jbeta (13) primers were used in the PCR. Sequenced by immunoSEQ multiplex PCR; TCRdb stores in-frame clones only, minus some. The sample records some 140,000 clones, over 65% being singletons. Material: PBMCs. Source of these receptors: a young man in good health and CMV-seronegative.

CDR3 in DNA: TGTGCCACCAGCAGCGATCCAGTACAGGGGGCCCACAATGAGCAGTTCTTC. It codes for CATSSDPVQGAHNEQFF. The chain has TRBV15 and TRBJ2-1; TRBD1 agrees at 9 bases. CDR1 and CDR2 (germline): LNHNV, YYDKDF (reference sequence). V dropped 3 bases and J dropped 5; count of bases not matched to a gene: 11. The CDR3 extends over 17 amino acids.

The chain joins TRBV30 to TRBJ2-7; 11 bases align to TRBD1. Per germline, CDR1 GTSNPN and CDR2 SVGIG (reference sequence). The CDR3 extends over 14 amino acids. With V trimmed by 1 base and J by 6 bases, 5 bases remained unmatched. The CDR3 DNA reads TGTGCCTGGAGTGAACCCGGGACAGGGGGCGAGCAGTACTTC. It encodes CAWSEPGTGGEQYF.

The V and J genes are TRBV28 and TRBJ2-7; no firm D call. CDR3 length equals 12 residues. Per the germline V gene, CDR1 is MDHEN and CDR2 is SYDVKM. V lost 3 bases and J lost 3, with 6 bases in between. Here the CDR3 DNA reads TGTGCCAGCAGTTTTGTCGGCTACGAGCAGTACTTC. As protein: CASSFVGYEQYF.

The chain uses TRBV7-7 and TRBJ1-2; D perhaps matches TRBD1 (5 bases). The CDR3 is 14 residues long. Germline V gives CDR1 SSHAT, CDR2 FNYEAQ (reference sequence). V was trimmed by 9 bases and J by 7 bases, leaving 21 bases between them. The DNA of the CDR3 is TGTGCCAGTCCATCGGCAGGGTTAAGAGCTGGCTACACCTTC. Protein: CASPSAGLRAGYTF.

The table lists this clone with a few counts. The chain is built from TRBV30 and TRBJ2-2, with TRBD1 identical over 9 bases. The germline gives CDR1 GTSNPN, CDR2 SVGIG (reference sequence). The CDR3 spans 14 residues. The ends lost 7 bases at V and 5 bases at J; junction bases unmatched: 8. The CDR3: CASRNRGQTGELFF. CDR3 sequence (DNA): TGTGCCTCGAGAAACAGGGGGCAGACCGGGGAGCTGTTTTTT.

This clone was seen a single time. The V and J genes are TRBV28 and TRBJ1-4; 8 positions match TRBD1. The trim removed 5 bases at V and 7 bases at J, leaving 6 bases unmatched. This CDR3 contains 14 residues. Germline V gives CDR1 MDHEN, CDR2 SYDVKM. The CDR3 here is CASSPDRVGEKLFF. DNA of the CDR3: TGTGCCAGCAGTCCGGACAGGGTTGGTGAAAAACTGTTTTTT.

This chain links TRBV28 with TRBJ2-3, with 15 bases fitting TRBD2. Per the germline V gene, CDR1 is MDHEN and CDR2 is SYDVKM. Trimming at V came to 4 bases and at J to 4 bases, leaving 18 bases not matched to a gene. The CDR3 totals 21 residues. Here the CDR3 reads CASSSLSTSGTSGGLPDTQYF. The DNA of the CDR3 is TGTGCCAGCAGTTCCCTATCAACCTCCGGGACTAGCGGGGGGCTGCCAGATACGCAGTATTTT.

This clone has a single count. V usage is TRBV4-2 and J usage is TRBJ1-2; D is undetermined. CDR1 LGHNA and CDR2 YNFKEQ come from the germline V gene. There are 15 residues in the CDR3. V lost 0 bases, J lost 4 bases, and 12 bases lay in between. In DNA, the CDR3 is TGTGCCAGCAGCCAAGACTCGAACCCAGTCTATGGCTACACCTTC. Encoded protein: CASSQDSNPVYGYTF.

This chain joins TRBV5-1 and TRBJ2-7; TRBD1 matches 10 bases. V shed 4 bases and J 4 bases; nucleotides not matched to a gene: 5. The CDR3 extends over 14 amino acids. Germline V gene sequence: CDR1 SGHRS, CDR2 YFSETQ. CDR3 DNA sequence: TGCGCCAGCAGCCCAGGACAGGGGGGGTACGAGCAGTACTTC. It yields the protein CASSPGQGGYEQYF.

The chain combines TRBV14 with TRBJ2-7; 7 bases are shared with TRBD1. Per the germline V gene, CDR1 is SGHDN and CDR2 is FVKESK. The V segment lost 4 bases and the J segment 4 bases; nucleotides outside the gene matches: 7. This CDR3 contains 14 residues. In DNA form, the CDR3 reads TGTGCCAGCAGCCCCTCCGGGACAGCTTACGAGCAGTACTTC. Translated: CASSPSGTAYEQYF.

V is TRBV5-5 and J is TRBJ2-7; D possibly corresponds to TRBD1 (7 bases). The germline V gene encodes CDR1 SGHKS and CDR2 YYEKEE (reference sequence). The CDR3 runs to 16 residues. V lost 2 bases to trimming and J lost 0 bases, with 15 bases between them. CDR3 amino acids: CASSLLPGDSSYEQYF. Written as DNA, the CDR3 is TGTGCCAGCAGCTTACTACCGGGGGACAGCTCCTACGAGCAGTACTTC.

The J gene is TRBJ1-2, the V gene TRBV28; 7 bases map to TRBD1. The V and J ends lost 4 bases and 2 bases, in that order; junction bases with no gene match: 1. Per the germline V gene, CDR1 is MDHEN and CDR2 is SYDVKM. The CDR3 runs to 13 residues. CDR3 nucleotide sequence: TGTGCCAGCAGTTGGACAGGCAACTATGGCTACACCTTC. As protein: CASSWTGNYGYTF.

The table lists this clone with a few counts. The V gene is TRBV7-8, the J gene TRBJ1-1; 8 bases line up with TRBD1. The CDR3 runs 15 residues. CDR1 is SGHVS and CDR2 is FQNEAQ in the germline V gene. V was pared by 4 bases and J by 0 bases, with 4 bases of the junction left unmatched. For the CDR3, the DNA is TGTGCCAGCAGCTCCCCGACAGGGGTGAACACTGAAGCTTTCTTT. It is translated as CASSSPTGVNTEAFF.

This clone turned up a few times. CDR3 in amino acids: CASRTGPNTEAFF. The CDR3 nucleotides read TGCGCCAGCAGAACAGGACCGAACACTGAAGCTTTCTTT. The chain couples TRBV5-1 to TRBJ1-1; a possible D gene is TRBD1 (5 bases). Per germline, CDR1 SGHRS and CDR2 YFSETQ. The V and J ends lost 5 bases and 1 base respectively, with 9 bases between them. The length of the CDR3 is 13 residues.

The chain is built from TRBV9 and TRBJ2-3; a possible D gene is TRBD2 (6 bases). CDR1 and CDR2 from the germline V gene are SGDLS and YYNGEE. Trimming removed 10 bases at V and 8 bases at J, with 11 bases between. The CDR3 is 10 residues long. The CDR3 loop reads CAGGGPTQYF. The CDR3 DNA is TGTGCCGGGGGAGGTCCTACGCAGTATTTT.

The chain combines TRBV6-1 with TRBJ1-5; no clear D gene. The V end lost 2 bases, the J end lost 6 bases, and 11 bases lay between the germline ends. The CDR3 has 14 residues. Germline lookup yields CDR1 MNHNS and CDR2 SASEGT. The CDR3 DNA sequence: TGTGCCAGCAGTGAACCCCTCACGGGTCAGCCCCAGCATTTT. Amino acids: CASSEPLTGQPQHF.

This clone was recorded a few times. The chain carries TRBV7-8 and TRBJ1-1, with 10 bases fitting TRBD1. Germline CDR1 and CDR2: SGHVS and FQNEAQ. The CDR3 is 17 residues long. The junction had 9 bases not matched to a gene; V was cut back by 1 base and J by 4 bases. The CDR3 reads CASSLGQGARGGTEAFF. The CDR3 DNA reads as TGTGCCAGCAGCTTAGGACAGGGGGCGAGAGGTGGCACTGAAGCTTTCTTT. Based on the CDR3 plus reference TRBV7-8 and TRBJ1-1, the full variable domain is GAGVSQSPRYKVAKRGQDVALRCDPISGHVSLFWYQQALGQGPEFLTYFQNEAQLDKSGLPSDRFFAERPEGSVSTLKIQRTQQEDSAVYLCASSLGQGARGGTEAFFGQGTRLTVV.

This clone has a handful of counts. The J gene is TRBJ1-1, the V gene TRBV5-6, with unresolved D. V was cut by 1 base and J by 7 bases, with 14 bases left in between. The germline gives CDR1 SGHDT, CDR2 YYEEEE. The CDR3 length is 14 residues. CDR3 sequence (DNA): TGTGCCAGCAGCTTGCCGGGAGGAACAAGTGAAGCTTTCTTT. Translated: CASSLPGGTSEAFF.

This sequence joins TRBV21-1 and TRBJ1-4; TRBD1 is the table's D call and was not checked against the DNA. TRBV21-1 is described as a pseudogene. The CDR3 covers 15 residues. CDR3 sequence reads: CASSKTGHLNEKLFF. Written as DNA, the CDR3 is TGTGCCAGCAGCAAGACGGGACACCTTAATGAAAAACTGTTTTTT.

This chain connects TRBV7-8 to TRBJ1-1; D gene unclear. Germline-derived CDR1 and CDR2 are SGHVS and FQNEAQ. V shed 3 bases and J shed 0 bases, with 14 bases lying between them. The CDR3 is made up of 16 amino acids. The CDR3 protein is CASSLVEKRLNTEAFF. The CDR3 DNA is TGTGCCAGCAGCTTGGTTGAGAAAAGATTGAACACTGAAGCTTTCTTT.

V gene TRBV29-1 combines with J gene TRBJ2-1, with 9 bases aligning to TRBD2. The CDR3 is 14 amino acids. Germline lookup yields CDR1 SQVTM and CDR2 ANQGSEA. Trimming cost V 3 bases and J 7 bases; bases outside gene matches: 7. As DNA, the CDR3 is TGCAGCGTTGAGGCGGGGGGGCGTTTGAATGAGCAGTTCTTC. Encoded protein: CSVEAGGRLNEQFF.

This chain's CDR3 is CASSPGTGFGNQPQHF. The CDR3 coding sequence is TGTGCCAGCAGTCCCGGGACAGGGTTCGGCAATCAGCCCCAGCATTTT. J is TRBJ1-5 and V is TRBV7-2; 9 bases fit TRBD1. The germline CDR1 and CDR2 sequences are SGHTA and FQGNSA. After removal of 6 bases from V and 2 bases from J, the junction contained 8 bases not matched to a gene. The CDR3 is 16 amino acids.

The chain has TRBV6-1 and TRBJ2-7; 8 nucleotides align to TRBD1. Germline CDR1 is MNHNS and CDR2 is SASEGT. The CDR3 extends over 14 amino acids. V lost 5 bases to trimming and J lost 1 base; unmatched junction nucleotides: 4. The CDR3 here is CASSPRGHSYEQYF. The CDR3 DNA sequence: TGTGCCAGCAGTCCCAGGGGGCATTCCTACGAGCAGTACTTC.

The V gene is TRBV28, the J gene TRBJ2-5, with a possible D match to TRBD1 (5 bases). Deletions cut 2 bases from V and 5 bases from J, with 18 bases between. CDR1 and CDR2 from the germline V gene are MDHEN and SYDVKM. The CDR3 loop spans 16 amino acids. This CDR3 is CASSLKGVLIRETQYF. CDR3 sequence (DNA): TGTGCCAGCAGTTTAAAAGGGGTACTGATTCGGGAGACCCAGTACTTC.